The 28 T cell receptor beta chains listed next were all sequenced from one sample in a study of T cell responses to AZD1222 COVID-19 vaccine. Generated by immunoSEQ multiplex PCR, the TCRdb table keeps only in-frame clones and is missing some. Of over 110,000 clones in the sample, 85% to 95% are singletons; the top ten hold roughly 2.8%. Material: peripheral blood, obtained on day 0 of AZD1222 vaccination. These receptors were collected from an adult in good health.

The chain employs TRBV7-9 and TRBJ2-5; tentative D call: TRBD1 (6 bases). The CDR3 is made up of 15 amino acids. The V gene's germline CDR1 is SEHNR and CDR2 FQNEAQ (reference sequence). With 3 bases removed from V and 4 bases from J, the gap between germline ends came to 15 bases. CDR3 in amino acids: CASSFFRGGRETQYF. The CDR3 DNA reads as TGTGCCAGCAGCTTCTTCAGGGGTGGTAGAGAGACCCAGTACTTC. Based on the CDR3 plus reference TRBV7-9 and TRBJ2-5, the full variable domain is DTGVSQNPRHKITKRGQNVTFRCDPISEHNRLYWYRQTLGQGPEFLTYFQNEAQLEKSRLLSDRFSAERPKGSFSTLEIQRTEQGDSAMYLCASSFFRGGRETQYFGPGTRLLVL.

The rearrangement links TRBV24-1 to TRBJ2-1, with 11 positions matching TRBD2. The length of the CDR3 is 11 residues. V lost 11 bases and J lost 12; bases outside the gene matches: 5. Germline V gene sequence: CDR1 KGHDR, CDR2 SFDVKD. The CDR3: CAKLAGVRQFF. The CDR3 bases are TGTGCCAAACTAGCGGGGGTGCGGCAGTTCTTC.

Points on this clone: This CDR3 is also generated by other DNA sequences in the sample. Here the CDR3 reads CASSQGTEAFF. CDR3 nucleotide sequence: TGTGCCAGCAGTCAGGGGACTGAAGCTTTCTTT. V is TRBV6-2 or TRBV6-3 and J is TRBJ1-1; perhaps TRBD1 as D (6 bases). V lost 5 bases and J lost 5, with 6 bases in between. Germline-derived CDR1 and CDR2 are MNHEY and SVGEGT. The CDR3 spans 11 residues.

This CDR3 is CATRGDTGEQYF. The CDR3 bases are TGTGCCACCCGCGGGGATACGGGGGAGCAGTACTTC. This chain joins TRBV15 and TRBJ2-7; a weak D match, TRBD2 (6 bases). V lost 8 bases and J lost 7, with 15 bases in between. The germline CDR1 and CDR2 sequences are LNHNV and YYDKDF (reference sequence). The CDR3 is made up of 12 amino acids.

The rearrangement joins TRBV9 to TRBJ1-5; D might be TRBD1 (6 bases). This CDR3 is built from 15 residues. V lost 3 bases to trimming and J lost 2 bases, with 12 bases between them. Per the germline V gene, CDR1 is SGDLS and CDR2 is YYNGEE. The CDR3 here is CASSAGGQRNQPQHF. For the CDR3, the DNA is TGTGCCAGCAGCGCGGGGGGGCAGCGCAATCAGCCCCAGCATTTT.

The rearrangement links TRBV7-2 to TRBJ2-3; 7 bases are a match to TRBD2. This CDR3 spans 14 amino acids. Trimming at V came to 6 bases and at J to 8 bases, leaving 11 bases not matched to a gene. Germline lookup yields CDR1 SGHTA and CDR2 FQGNSA. The CDR3 region has the DNA TGTGCCAGCAGGAGGGAGCGGGGCTTGGTTACGCAGTATTTT. Translation gives CASRRERGLVTQYF. Drawing the rest from reference TRBV7-2 and TRBJ2-3, the complete variable domain is GAGVSQSPSNKVTEKGKDVELRCDPISGHTALYWYRQSLGQGLEFLIYFQGNSAPDKSGLPSDRFSAERTGGSVSTLTIQRTQQEDSAVYLCASRRERGLVTQYFGPGTRLTVL.

The chain has TRBV19 and TRBJ1-2; D is unclear. Germline V gene lookup returns CDR1 LNHDA and CDR2 SQIVND (reference sequence). CDR3 size: 18 residues. The ends were cut back, 3 bases at V and 2 bases at J, with 22 bases in the middle. Here the CDR3 reads CASSIGYLGASSNYGYTF. Written as DNA, the CDR3 is TGTGCCAGTAGTATCGGGTACCTGGGCGCCTCTTCGAACTATGGCTACACCTTC. Based on the CDR3 plus reference TRBV19 and TRBJ1-2, the full variable domain is DGGITQSPKYLFRKEGQNVTLSCEQNLNHDAMYWYRQDPGQGLRLIYYSQIVNDFQKGDIAEGYSVSREKKESFPLTVTSAQKNPTAFYLCASSIGYLGASSNYGYTFGSGTRLTVV.

This clone was seen a single time. The chain has TRBV19 and TRBJ1-6; unclear D gene. CDR1 is LNHDA, CDR2 SQIVND, per germline (reference sequence). The CDR3 covers 16 residues. With 3 bases removed from V and 2 bases from J, the gap between germline ends came to 11 bases. DNA of the CDR3: TGTGCCAGTAGTATGCAGCACCCTACCTATAATTCACCCCTCCACTTT. Its translation is CASSMQHPTYNSPLHF.

The genes are TRBV28 and TRBJ2-7, with D uncertain. This CDR3 is built from 12 residues. From germline, CDR1 is MDHEN and CDR2 SYDVKM. V lost 2 bases and J 4 bases, leaving 6 bases between the germline ends. This chain's CDR3 is CASSLRAYEQYF. CDR3 DNA sequence: TGTGCCAGCAGTTTAAGAGCTTACGAGCAGTACTTC.

This clone occurred once. The chain links TRBV14 to TRBJ1-1; no definite D call. Germline V gives CDR1 SGHDN, CDR2 FVKESK. V shed 0 bases and J shed 1 base, with 12 bases lying between them. The CDR3 consists of 16 residues. CDR3 sequence reads: CASSQERWTRNTEAFF. In nucleotides, the CDR3 is TGTGCCAGCAGCCAAGAGAGGTGGACGAGGAACACTGAAGCTTTCTTT.

This chain uses TRBV19 with TRBJ1-3, with D unclear. Germline-derived CDR1 and CDR2 are LNHDA and SQIVND (reference sequence). V lost 7 bases to trimming and J lost 0 bases, with 13 bases between them. CDR3 length: 15 residues. The chain's CDR3 is CASTIAGNSGNTIYF. CDR3 DNA sequence: TGTGCCAGTACAATCGCCGGGAACTCTGGAAACACCATATATTTT.

This clone was detected once. The chain carries TRBV28 and TRBJ1-3; possible D gene TRBD1, 6 bases. V was cut by 6 bases and J by 0 bases, with 15 bases left in between. The CDR3 loop spans 16 amino acids. CDR1 and CDR2 (germline): MDHEN, SYDVKM. The CDR3 reads CASSPMGANSGNTIYF. The DNA of the CDR3 is TGTGCCAGCAGCCCAATGGGGGCCAACTCTGGAAACACCATATATTTT.

The chain links TRBV3-1 (or the pseudogene TRBV3-2) to TRBJ2-7; 10 positions agree with TRBD2. CDR1 and CDR2 from the germline V gene are LGHDT and YNNKEL (reference sequence). V lost 4 bases and J lost 2; bases outside the gene matches: 5. This CDR3 is 15 amino acids long. This chain's CDR3 is CASSPRLAGPYEQYF. As DNA, the CDR3 is TGTGCCAGCAGCCCGAGACTAGCGGGCCCCTACGAGCAGTACTTC.

This chain joins TRBV2 and TRBJ2-4; D gene uncertain. Germline V lookup: CDR1 SNHLY, CDR2 FYNNEI. The V gene lost 6 bases and the J gene lost 1 base, with 10 bases spanning the gap. This CDR3 is 14 amino acids long. CDR3 sequence reads: CASRTMWAKNIQYF. The CDR3 nucleotides read TGTGCCAGCAGGACCATGTGGGCCAAAAACATTCAGTACTTC.

V is TRBV11-1 and J is TRBJ1-1, with D unresolved. Trimming stripped 4 bases from V and 1 base from J, with 7 bases between. The germline CDR1 and CDR2 sequences are SGHAT and FQDESV (reference sequence). The CDR3 loop spans 13 amino acids. CDR3 region: CASSSSGNTEAFF. The CDR3 DNA follows: TGTGCCAGCAGCTCATCGGGGAACACTGAAGCTTTCTTT.

The chain joins TRBV21-1 to TRBJ1-1. TRBV21-1 corresponds to a pseudogene. This CDR3 region has 17 residues. Here the CDR3 DNA reads TGTGCCAGCAGCAAAGGTAGGGGAGCAATTTTGGACACTGAAGCTTTCTTT. As protein: CASSKGRGAILDTEAFF.

The sample holds one count of this clone. The V call is TRBV12-3 or TRBV12-4, the J call TRBJ1-2, with D unresolved. The V and J ends lost 2 bases and 4 bases respectively, with 8 bases between them. The CDR3 sequence is 13 residues long. CDR3 in amino acids: CASSLWQFYGYTF. In DNA, the CDR3 is TGTGCCAGCAGTTTATGGCAGTTCTATGGCTACACCTTC.

The rearrangement joins TRBV4-3 to TRBJ1-6; 9 bases agree with TRBD1. From germline, CDR1 is LGHNA and CDR2 YSLEER. V shed 0 bases and J 2 bases; nucleotides not matched to a gene: 8. The CDR3 consists of 19 residues. DNA of the CDR3: TGCGCCAGCAGCCAAGATATGACAGGGGGTCTGCCCTATAATTCACCCCTCCACTTT. Translated: CASSQDMTGGLPYNSPLHF.

The chain uses TRBV4-1 and TRBJ2-1; no clear D gene. The CDR3 totals 15 residues. Looked up from germline, CDR1 is MGHRA and CDR2 is YSYEKL. Trimming removed 4 bases from V and 4 bases from J, with 14 bases in between. CDR3 residues: CASSPLVGKYNEQFF. The CDR3 nucleotides read TGCGCCAGCAGCCCCCTAGTGGGGAAATACAATGAGCAGTTCTTC.

This rearrangement joins TRBV5-4 to TRBJ2-2; 7 positions match TRBD1. Unmatched junction bases numbered 8, after V lost 2 bases and J lost 4 bases. Germline assignment: CDR1 SGHNT and CDR2 YYREEE (reference sequence). The CDR3 has 16 residues. The CDR3 region has the DNA TGTGCCAGCAGCTTAGGGACAGACGTGGGCACCGGGGAGCTGTTTTTT. Translation gives CASSLGTDVGTGELFF.

The chain couples TRBV9 to TRBJ1-2; 8 bases agree with TRBD1. CDR1 SGDLS and CDR2 YYNGEE come from the germline V gene. This CDR3 is built from 16 residues. Trimming cost V 0 bases and J 8 bases; bases outside gene matches: 12. The CDR3 region is CASSVDQAGGAVGYTF. The CDR3 nucleotides read TGTGCCAGCAGCGTAGACCAGGCAGGGGGCGCGGTGGGCTACACCTTC.

The chain employs TRBV7-2 and TRBJ1-6; D ambiguous. V shed 3 bases and J shed 11 bases, with 17 bases lying between them. Germline V gives CDR1 SGHTA, CDR2 FQGNSA. This CDR3 contains 15 residues. CDR3: CASSLPPDSLAPLHF. CDR3 DNA sequence: TGTGCCAGCAGCTTGCCGCCTGACTCACTTGCACCCCTCCACTTT.

The V call is TRBV29-1, the J call TRBJ1-2; maybe TRBD1 (5 bases). Germline V gene data show CDR1 as SQVTM and CDR2 as ANQGSEA. The V gene lost 4 bases and the J gene lost 5 bases, with 8 bases spanning the gap. The CDR3 runs to 11 residues. The CDR3 protein is CSVGWGYGYTF. The DNA of the CDR3 is TGCAGCGTTGGATGGGGGTATGGCTACACCTTC.

DNA for the CDR3: TGTGCCAGCAGCTTGGGCAGGGGGATAGGCGAGCAGTACTTC. It translates to CASSLGRGIGEQYF. V usage is TRBV5-4 and J usage is TRBJ2-7, with TRBD1 matching over 7 bases. This CDR3 has 14 amino acids. The ends lost 0 bases at V and 6 bases at J; junction bases unmatched: 6. Per the germline V gene, CDR1 is SGHNT and CDR2 is YYREEE (reference sequence).

The V call is TRBV19, the J call TRBJ2-5; D is undetermined. Germline V gene data show CDR1 as LNHDA and CDR2 as SQIVND (reference sequence). V lost 2 bases to trimming and J lost 0 bases, with 7 bases between them. This CDR3 spans 14 amino acids. The CDR3 region has the DNA TGTGCCAGTAGTATAATGGGCCACCAAGAGACCCAGTACTTC. It yields the protein CASSIMGHQETQYF.

This clone was counted once. The J gene is TRBJ2-5, the V gene TRBV11-2, with D hard to call. CDR3 length: 14 residues. Germline loops: CDR1 SGHAT, CDR2 FQNNGV. V lost 5 bases and J lost 5, with 15 bases in between. The CDR3 DNA follows: TGTGCCAGCAGCCCGTGGCGAGGAGAGGAGACCCAGTACTTC. It encodes CASSPWRGEETQYF.

This clone appeared a few times. CDR3 sequence (DNA): TGCGCCAGCAGCTTGGTCGAGGCAGGGGAAAACTATGGCTACACCTTC. Its translation: CASSLVEAGENYGYTF. The rearrangement uses TRBV5-1 and TRBJ1-2; maybe TRBD1 (6 bases). The germline V and J ends were trimmed by 0 bases and 2 bases, with 14 bases remaining between them. The CDR3 sequence is 16 residues long. Per germline, CDR1 SGHRS and CDR2 YFSETQ.

The chain carries TRBV7-6 and TRBJ2-5; TRBD1 might be the D (6 bases). V lost 6 bases, J lost 5 bases, and 22 bases lay in between. The CDR3 sequence is 16 residues long. The germline gives CDR1 SGHVS, CDR2 FNYEAQ. CDR3 DNA sequence: TGTGCCAGCAGAGACAGATTTGGGGACAACCGGGAGACCCAGTACTTC. Protein: CASRDRFGDNRETQYF.